The 13 T cell receptor beta chains in this list originate from one sample, sequenced in a study of OX40 agonist ivuxolimab in advanced cancers. Produced via immunoSEQ multiplex PCR; TCRdb's table is partial and in-frame only. Here the sample spans 55,000 to 85,000 clones, roughly 89% being singletons. This material consisted of CD4+ or CD8+ T cells sorted from blood, taken in a trial of the OX40 agonist ivuxolimab. These receptors all stem from an adult with an advanced solid tumor such as melanoma, head and neck, liver or kidney cancer.

The CDR3 DNA reads as TGTGCCAGAAGCTTACGACAGTACACCTACGAGCAGTACTTC. Its protein product is CARSLRQYTYEQYF. This chain uses TRBV5-3 with TRBJ2-7; D possibly corresponds to TRBD1 (5 bases). TRBV5-3 carries the ORF label, with uncertain function. Trimming removed 2 bases at V and 2 bases at J, with 11 bases between. The CDR3 totals 14 residues.

The V call is TRBV19, the J call TRBJ2-7, with a possible D match to TRBD2 (6 bases). V was shortened by 5 bases and J by 4 bases, with 15 bases between the two germline ends. The V gene's germline CDR1 is LNHDA and CDR2 SQIVND (reference sequence). This CDR3 is built from 14 residues. CDR3 bases: TGTGCCAGTAGTCCGCGGGACTGGCGGTACGAGCAGTACTTC. This codes for CASSPRDWRYEQYF.

The rearrangement joins TRBV6-5 to TRBJ1-1, with 7 nucleotides matching TRBD1. The CDR3 is 14 residues long. V dropped 4 bases and J dropped 0; count of bases not matched to a gene: 2. The V gene's germline CDR1 is MNHEY and CDR2 SVGAGI. CDR3 in amino acids: CASSFDRVNTEAFF. The CDR3 coding sequence is TGTGCCAGCAGTTTCGACAGGGTGAACACTGAAGCTTTCTTT.

The chain couples TRBV7-8 to TRBJ2-5, with D uncertain. The CDR3 totals 14 residues. Trimming took 1 base from V and 5 from J, leaving 11 bases between them. Looked up from germline, CDR1 is SGHVS and CDR2 is FQNEAQ. The chain's CDR3 is CASSLGGATETQYF. The CDR3 bases are TGTGCCAGCAGCTTAGGGGGTGCGACGGAGACCCAGTACTTC. The entire variable domain, with the rest obtained from reference TRBV7-8 and TRBJ2-5, is as follows: GAGVSQSPRYKVAKRGQDVALRCDPISGHVSLFWYQQALGQGPEFLTYFQNEAQLDKSGLPSDRFFAERPEGSVSTLKIQRTQQEDSAVYLCASSLGGATETQYFGPGTRLLVL.

The V call is TRBV6-1, the J call TRBJ1-5; 7 bases are shared with TRBD1. The length of the CDR3 is 15 residues. V dropped 5 bases and J dropped 2; count of bases not matched to a gene: 6. Per germline, CDR1 MNHNS and CDR2 SASEGT. CDR3 in amino acids: CASSPTTGGNQPQHF. CDR3 DNA sequence: TGTGCCAGCAGTCCGACAACAGGGGGCAATCAGCCCCAGCATTTT.

The chain links TRBV10-3 to TRBJ2-2, with a possible D match to TRBD1 (6 bases). This CDR3 has 14 residues. CDR1 and CDR2 (germline): ENHRY, SYGVKD. V shed 10 bases and J shed 2 bases, with 14 bases lying between them. The DNA of the CDR3 is TGTGCCACCAGACCGGGACATAACACCGGGGAGCTGTTTTTT. Translated, it gives CATRPGHNTGELFF.

This clone was counted only a few times. The genes are TRBV6-6 and TRBJ2-5; possible D gene TRBD1, 6 bases. Trimming took off 2 bases at V and 2 bases at J, with 12 bases between the two ends. The CDR3 spans 15 residues. Germline CDR1 is MNHNY and CDR2 is SVGAGI (reference sequence). The CDR3 loop is CASSYAFGQQETQYF. CDR3 DNA: TGTGCCAGCAGTTACGCGTTTGGACAGCAAGAGACCCAGTACTTC.

This chain connects TRBV5-1 to TRBJ2-5, with TRBD1 matching 12 bases. With 4 bases clipped from V and 6 bases from J, the junction kept 10 bases outside the gene matches. Per germline, CDR1 SGHRS and CDR2 YFSETQ. The CDR3 is 16 residues long. CDR3 amino acids: CASSTGTGGAGKTQYF. CDR3 DNA sequence: TGCGCCAGCAGCACCGGGACAGGGGGCGCGGGGAAGACCCAGTACTTC.

The chain has TRBV2 and TRBJ1-5; maybe TRBD1 (5 bases). The CDR3 totals 14 residues. Germline V gene data show CDR1 as SNHLY and CDR2 as FYNNEI. V was trimmed by 3 bases and J by 7 bases, leaving 13 bases between them. Here the CDR3 DNA reads TGTGCCAGCAGTGAGGAGGCAGGGTACCAGCCCCAGCATTTT. Its protein product is CASSEEAGYQPQHF.

The V call is TRBV6-6, the J call TRBJ2-7; D unresolved. Germline-derived CDR1 and CDR2 are MNHNY and SVGAGI (reference sequence). CDR3 length: 14 residues. Trimming shortened V by 2 bases and J by 7 bases, and 15 bases separated the two germline ends. CDR3: CASSYAGELLEQYF. The CDR3 DNA reads TGTGCCAGCAGTTACGCTGGCGAGCTTTTGGAGCAGTACTTC.

This chain joins TRBV28 and TRBJ1-2; 7 bases fit TRBD1. CDR3 length: 12 residues. With V trimmed by 5 bases and J by 8 bases, 5 bases remained unmatched. Germline values: CDR1 MDHEN, CDR2 SYDVKM. The CDR3 sequence: CASSKDRDGYTF. Here the CDR3 DNA reads TGTGCCAGCAGTAAAGACAGGGACGGCTACACCTTC.

This clone has only a few counts. This sequence joins TRBV7-9 and TRBJ1-1; D possibly corresponds to TRBD1 (6 bases). Germline V CDR1 and CDR2: SEHNR, FQNEAQ (reference sequence). CDR3 length: 16 amino acids. Trimming pared 1 base from V and 4 bases from J, leaving 16 bases between. Written as DNA, the CDR3 is TGTGCCAGCAGCTTAGGATACAGGGATTATGCCACTGAAGCTTTCTTT. Encoded protein: CASSLGYRDYATEAFF.

This chain links TRBV7-2 with TRBJ2-3; maybe TRBD1 (6 bases). Trimming took off 5 bases at V and 0 bases at J, with 9 bases between the two ends. CDR1 is SGHTA, CDR2 FQGNSA, per germline. This CDR3 is 14 amino acids long. The CDR3 coding sequence is TGTGCCAGCAGCCCCGGACAGAGCACAGATACGCAGTATTTT. This encodes CASSPGQSTDTQYF. The whole variable domain, filled in from reference TRBV7-2 and TRBJ2-3, reads GAGVSQSPSNKVTEKGKDVELRCDPISGHTALYWYRQSLGQGLEFLIYFQGNSAPDKSGLPSDRFSAERTGGSVSTLTIQRTQQEDSAVYLCASSPGQSTDTQYFGPGTRLTVL.